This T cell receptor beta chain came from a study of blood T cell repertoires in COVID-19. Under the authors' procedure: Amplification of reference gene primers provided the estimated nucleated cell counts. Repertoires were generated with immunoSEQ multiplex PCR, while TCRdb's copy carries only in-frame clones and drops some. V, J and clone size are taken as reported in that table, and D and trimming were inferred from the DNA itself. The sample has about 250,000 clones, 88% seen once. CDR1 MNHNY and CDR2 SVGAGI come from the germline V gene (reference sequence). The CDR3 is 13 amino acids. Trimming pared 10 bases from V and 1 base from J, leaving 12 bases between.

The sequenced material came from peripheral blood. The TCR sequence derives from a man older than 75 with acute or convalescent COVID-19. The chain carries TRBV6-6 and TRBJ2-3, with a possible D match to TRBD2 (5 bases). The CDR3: CATRDSGTDTQYF. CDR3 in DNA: TGTGCCACCCGGGATTCGGGCACAGATACGCAGTATTTT.